This T cell receptor beta chain emerged from a study of blood T cell repertoires in COVID-19. Sequencing used immunoSEQ multiplex PCR; TCRdb keeps in-frame clones, though not all of them. The sample carries about 130,000 clones, around 76% recorded once. Germline V gene data show CDR1 as SGHTA and CDR2 as FQGNSA. The CDR3 is 16 amino acids. Trimming left V 3 bases short and J 9 bases short, with 18 bases between. The TCR was taken from a man older than 75 with COVID-19, enrolled during active disease. This chain links TRBV7-2 with TRBJ1-6, with a possible D match to TRBD1 (6 bases). The sample was peripheral blood. CDR3 in amino acids: CASSFVGGGAGSPLHF. CDR3 nucleotides: TGTGCCAGCAGCTTCGTTGGGGGGGGCGCGGGTTCACCCCTCCACTTT.